The present TCR beta chain was sequenced within a study of blood T cells in healthy people across ages. The study, taken as a whole, reports: A greater number of naive CD4+ cells and higher diversity distinguished long-lived donors from aged donors. PBMCs were not sorted, which prevented a conclusive comparison of naive versus antigen-experienced cells. CMV status of donors was not determined, possibly confounding expanded clonotype changes.

This clonotype was counted many times. The target antigen is unknown. At one end, the junction sequence differs from germline, possibly due to a read error. A second PCR, run for roughly 7 to 11 cycles, used a sample-barcoded 5' primer plus a J-beta primer mix. Each single sample gave us at least 2.5 million CDR3-containing paired-end reads. TCRdb re-called the 5' RACE reads through MiXCR, storing one row per CDR3 protein. The sample has about 650,000 distinct CDR3 sequences, about 32% seen once. Germline assignment: CDR1 SQVTM and CDR2 ANQGSEA. The CDR3 has 11 amino acids. The sample taken for sequencing was blood. This TCR came from a woman of 80 years or more in good health. The V call is TRBV29-1, the J call TRBJ2-1; a possible D gene is TRBD2 (6 bases). The CDR3 region has the DNA TGCGGCGTTGAGGGACTGCCGGAGCAGTTCTTC. This translates into CGVEGLPEQFF.